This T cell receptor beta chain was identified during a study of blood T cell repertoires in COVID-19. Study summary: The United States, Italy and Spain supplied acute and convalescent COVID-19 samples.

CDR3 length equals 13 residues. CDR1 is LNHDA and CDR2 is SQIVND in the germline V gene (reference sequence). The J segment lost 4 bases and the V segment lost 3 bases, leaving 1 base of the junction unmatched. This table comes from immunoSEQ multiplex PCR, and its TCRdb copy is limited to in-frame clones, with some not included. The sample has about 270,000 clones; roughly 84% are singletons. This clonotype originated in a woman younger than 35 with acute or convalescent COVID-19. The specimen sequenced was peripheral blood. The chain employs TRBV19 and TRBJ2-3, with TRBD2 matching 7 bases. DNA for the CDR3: TGTGCCAGTAGTATGGCGGGAGCAGATACGCAGTATTTT. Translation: CASSMAGADTQYF.